A selection of T cell receptor beta chains follows, all from one sample in a study of T cells in Graves' hyperthyroidism and ophthalmopathy. TCRdb passed the multiplex PCR reads through MiXCR, listing each CDR3 protein once. The data show roughly 420,000 distinct CDR3 sequences, around 14% seen once. The source material was blood. These receptors were taken from a woman under 30 with Graves' hyperthyroidism. Each CDR3 is given with its conserved first and last residue. A D gene is named only where the DNA matches it firmly. Size is stated for part of the rows, as once, few or many counts, or as a class when the clone is expanded.

J gene	clone size	V gene	D gene	CDR3 protein	CDR3 DNA
TRBJ1-1	NA	TRBV12-5	NA	CASGFQGFEAFF	TGTGCTAGTGGTTTCCAGGGTTTTGAAGCTTTCTTT
TRBJ2-5	NA	TRBV5-4	NA	CASSLTPGAGGETQYF	TGTGCCAGCAGCCTGACTCCGGGAGCTGGGGGAGAGACCCAGTACTTC
TRBJ2-3	many	TRBV3-1	NA	CASSQGRRGGADTQYF	TGTGCCAGCAGCCAAGGGCGTAGGGGGGGCGCAGATACGCAGTATTTT
TRBJ2-7	many	TRBV5-1	NA	CASRMGYEQYF	TGCGCCAGCAGGATGGGCTACGAGCAGTACTTC
TRBJ1-2	NA	TRBV12-3/TRBV12-4	NA	CAGSPGLGYGYTF	TGTGCCGGCAGTCCCGGTTTGGGCTATGGCTACACCTTC
TRBJ1-1	many	TRBV12-3/TRBV12-4	NA	CASSPAREPIEAFF	TGTGCCAGCAGCCCGGCCAGGGAACCCATTGAAGCTTTCTTT
TRBJ2-3	few	TRBV6-1	NA	CASSPRAQGPDTQYF	TGTGCCAGCAGCCCCCGGGCTCAGGGCCCCGATACGCAGTATTTT
TRBJ1-6	many	TRBV11-2	NA	CASSPWGRDNSPLHF	TGTGCCAGCAGCCCGTGGGGCAGAGATAATTCACCCCTCCACTTT
TRBJ1-3	many	TRBV29-1	TRBD1	CSAGTGVPNSGNTIYF	TGCAGCGCCGGGACAGGGGTTCCCAACTCTGGAAACACCATATATTTT
TRBJ2-7	many	TRBV5-1	TRBD2	CASGQNSGRGEQYF	TGCGCCAGCGGGCAAAATAGCGGGAGGGGCGAGCAGTACTTC
TRBJ1-2	few	TRBV4-1	NA	CASSHAPRIPYGYTF	TGCGCCAGCAGCCACGCCCCTCGGATCCCCTATGGCTACACCTTC
TRBJ1-1	many	TRBV7-9	NA	CASSLDLMDTEAFF	TGTGCCAGCAGCTTAGACCTCATGGACACTGAAGCTTTCTTT
TRBJ1-1	NA	TRBV6-5	NA	CASSYGRGAEAFF	TGTGCCAGCAGTTACGGAAGGGGGGCTGAAGCTTTCTTT
TRBJ2-7	many	TRBV7-2	TRBD2	CASSISGGGSYEQYF	TGTGCCAGCAGCATTAGCGGGGGGGGGTCCTACGAGCAGTACTTC
TRBJ1-1	once	TRBV27	NA	CASSSQGSTEAFF	TGTGCCAGCAGTTCCCAGGGGTCCACTGAAGCTTTCTTT
TRBJ1-5	NA	TRBV6-5	NA	CASSYGQNQPQHF	TGTGCCAGCAGTTACGGTCAGAATCAGCCCCAGCATTTT
TRBJ1-1	many	TRBV3-1	NA	CASSHPGGGTEAFF	TGTGCCAGCAGCCATCCCGGCGGCGGGACTGAAGCTTTCTTT
TRBJ2-1	many	TRBV28	TRBD1	CASSSAGTGGNEQFF	TGTGCCAGCAGTTCCGCCGGGACAGGGGGAAATGAGCAGTTCTTC
TRBJ2-1	many	TRBV15	NA	CATSRDLEFIHNEQFF	TGTGCCACCAGCAGAGATTTAGAGTTTATCCACAATGAGCAGTTCTTC
TRBJ1-1	many	TRBV6-1	NA	CASSSSWEVTEAFF	TGTGCCAGCAGTTCTTCCTGGGAGGTCACTGAAGCTTTCTTT
TRBJ1-2	many	TRBV28	TRBD1	CASRSPGQGRNYGYTF	TGTGCCAGCCGTTCGCCGGGACAGGGGCGTAACTATGGCTACACCTTC
TRBJ1-3	few	TRBV3-1	NA	CASSQDRAGGRYF	TGTGCCAGCAGCCAAGATAGGGCGGGGGGGCGATATTTT
TRBJ2-1	few	TRBV13	NA	CASSPRVGDSYNEQFF	TGTGCCAGCAGCCCGAGGGTCGGGGACTCCTACAATGAGCAGTTCTTC
TRBJ2-1	many	TRBV5-5	NA	CASSLSIYNEQFF	TGTGCCAGCAGCTTGAGCATCTACAATGAGCAGTTCTTC
TRBJ2-6	many	TRBV11-2	TRBD1	CASSHYRGILSGANVLTF	TGTGCCAGCAGCCACTACAGGGGCATACTATCTGGGGCCAACGTCCTGACTTTC
TRBJ2-7	many	TRBV2	NA	CARGNVGTYEQYF	TGTGCCAGGGGTAACGTGGGGACCTACGAGCAGTACTTC
TRBJ2-6	NA	TRBV19	NA	CASEGGPGANVLTF	TGTGCCAGTGAAGGGGGGCCTGGGGCCAACGTCCTGACTTTC
TRBJ2-7	many	TRBV20-1	TRBD2	CSASRLAGGYEQYF	TGCAGTGCTAGTAGACTAGCGGGGGGGTACGAGCAGTACTTC
TRBJ2-1	NA	TRBV28	TRBD2	CAIRREGARNEQFF	TGTGCCATCCGGCGGGAGGGGGCGAGGAATGAGCAGTTCTTC
TRBJ2-7	many	TRBV28	NA	CASSPGQSEQYF	TGTGCCAGCAGTCCGGGACAAAGCGAGCAGTACTTC
TRBJ2-1	many	TRBV5-6	NA	CASSLFPDRSYNEQFF	TGTGCCAGCAGCTTGTTTCCTGACAGATCCTACAATGAGCAGTTCTTC
TRBJ1-2	many	TRBV7-8	TRBD1	CASSLEGRGGGYGYTF	TGTGCCAGCAGCTTAGAAGGGCGAGGGGGCGGTTATGGCTACACCTTC
TRBJ1-2	NA	TRBV11-2	TRBD1	CASSLVGRGPNYGYTF	TGTGCCAGCAGCTTAGTCGGCAGGGGGCCCAACTATGGCTACACCTTC
TRBJ2-4	many	TRBV12-3/TRBV12-4	NA	CASSLDGVAKNIQYF	TGTGCCAGCAGTTTAGATGGGGTAGCCAAAAACATTCAGTACTTC
TRBJ1-1	many	TRBV5-1	TRBD1	CASSLGAGGVTEAFF	TGCGCCAGCAGCTTGGGCGCAGGGGGCGTCACTGAAGCTTTCTTT
TRBJ1-1	many	TRBV7-2	NA	CASSPKRAGAPEAFF	TGTGCCAGCAGTCCAAAGCGGGCAGGGGCTCCTGAAGCTTTCTTT
TRBJ2-5	NA	TRBV20-1	TRBD2	CSASFGLAGGGETQYF	TGCAGTGCTAGCTTCGGACTAGCGGGGGGGGGGGAGACCCAGTACTTC
TRBJ1-2	few	TRBV14	NA	CASSQDTFYGYTF	TGTGCCAGCAGCCAAGACACATTCTATGGCTACACCTTC
TRBJ2-3	few	TRBV20-1	NA	CSARDLGAGTDTQYF	TGCAGTGCTAGAGACCTAGGGGCTGGCACAGATACGCAGTATTTT
TRBJ2-3	NA	TRBV7-2	NA	CASRRGGRGGAGADTQYF	TGTGCCAGCAGACGGGGAGGTCGCGGGGGCGCTGGGGCGGATACGCAGTATTTT
TRBJ2-2	NA	TRBV20-1	TRBD2	CSAKSSGRANTGELFF	TGCAGTGCTAAGTCGAGCGGGAGGGCCAATACCGGGGAGCTGTTTTTT